A single sample gave rise to the 10 T cell receptor beta chains below, sequenced in a study of T cell responses to AZD1222 COVID-19 vaccine. Clones were sequenced by immunoSEQ multiplex PCR, and TCRdb holds only the in-frame ones, with some missing. Seen here are about 120,000 clones, roughly 88% observed once, and the top ten hold about 8.6%. The sample here was peripheral blood, taken on day 0 of AZD1222 vaccination. Every receptor here comes from an adult in good health.

The V call is TRBV11-2, the J call TRBJ1-2; D gene uncertain. The CDR3 is made up of 14 amino acids. With 0 bases removed from V and 1 base from J, the gap between germline ends came to 6 bases. Germline CDR1 reads SGHAT; CDR2 reads FQNNGV. In DNA, the CDR3 is TGTGCCAGCAGCTTAGAAGGGATTAACTATGGCTACACCTTC. Translation gives CASSLEGINYGYTF.

DNA of the CDR3: TGTGCCAGCAGCTTAGCTCTGTCGGGGGGTAAGACCCAGTACTTC. Its protein product is CASSLALSGGKTQYF. V gene TRBV11-3 combines with J gene TRBJ2-5; 7 nucleotides match TRBD2. This CDR3 has 15 amino acids. Trimming cost V 1 base and J 6 bases; bases outside gene matches: 8. Germline loops: CDR1 SGHNT, CDR2 YENEEA.

V and J are TRBV28 and TRBJ2-1; possibly TRBD2 for D (6 bases). The V gene's germline CDR1 is MDHEN and CDR2 SYDVKM. The CDR3 extends over 12 amino acids. V shed 6 bases and J shed 12 bases, with 15 bases lying between them. CDR3 protein: CASRDYSSGQFF. In DNA form, the CDR3 reads TGTGCCAGCAGGGACTACTCCTCGGGGCAGTTCTTC.

The chain uses TRBV7-8 and TRBJ1-1; D is unclear. Germline-derived CDR1 and CDR2 are SGHVS and FQNEAQ. Trimming stripped 5 bases from V and 3 bases from J, with 16 bases between. CDR3 length equals 15 residues. The CDR3 DNA sequence: TGTGCCAGCAGCGGCGGGTTCCGCAAATACACTGAAGCTTTCTTT. Its translation: CASSGGFRKYTEAFF.

J is TRBJ1-1 and V is TRBV15; a possible D gene is TRBD1 (6 bases). CDR1 and CDR2 (germline): LNHNV, YYDKDF (reference sequence). Trimming took 0 bases from V and 6 from J, leaving 11 bases between them. CDR3 length equals 14 residues. This CDR3 reads CATSRERGIAEAFF. The CDR3 nucleotides read TGTGCCACCAGCAGAGAAAGGGGGATCGCTGAAGCTTTCTTT.

The chain carries TRBV1 and TRBJ1-1. TRBV1 is noted as a pseudogene. This CDR3 comprises 17 residues. The DNA of the CDR3 is TGCACCAGCAGCCAAGTGCCCCCGGGCTTCCTGAACACTGAAGCTTTCTTT. Its protein is CTSSQVPPGFLNTEAFF.

J is TRBJ2-3 and V is TRBV24-1, with D perhaps matching TRBD2 (6 bases). The CDR3 is made up of 12 amino acids. Between the trimmed V and J ends, which lost 9 bases and 1 base, there was a span of 7 bases. CDR1 is KGHDR, CDR2 SFDVKD, per germline. The chain's CDR3 is CATGTGTDTQYF. The DNA for the CDR3 is TGTGCCACCGGGACTGGCACAGATACGCAGTATTTT.

This chain joins TRBV3-1 (or the pseudogene TRBV3-2) and TRBJ1-1; 11 bases match TRBD1. V was clipped by 4 bases and J by 1 base; unmatched bases: 5. The CDR3 loop spans 16 amino acids. Germline V CDR1 and CDR2: LGHDT, YNNKEL (reference sequence). CDR3 DNA: TGTGCCAGCAGCCTCGGGACAGGGGGAACGAACACTGAAGCTTTCTTT. Translated, it gives CASSLGTGGTNTEAFF.

This rearrangement joins TRBV10-3 to TRBJ2-7; D is undetermined. Germline V CDR1 and CDR2: ENHRY, SYGVKD. This CDR3 region has 17 residues. V gave up 2 bases and J gave up 0 bases, with 17 bases separating them. CDR3 DNA: TGTGCCATCAGTGAGGAGTGGAACCGGCAGGACTCCTACGAGCAGTACTTC. Amino acids: CAISEEWNRQDSYEQYF.

This chain joins TRBV21-1 and TRBJ2-7; the table's D call, TRBD2, was not checked against the DNA. TRBV21-1 is a listed pseudogene. There are 15 residues in the CDR3. Written as DNA, the CDR3 is TGTGCCAGCAGCAACCAGCGGGGGGTCCCAAACGAGCAGTACTTC. It specifies CASSNQRGVPNEQYF.